The 26 T cell receptor beta chains below were found in one sample sequenced in a study of siplizumab effects on memory and regulatory T cells. The method was immunoSEQ multiplex PCR; TCRdb's version includes in-frame clones alone and lacks a portion of them. The sample has under 150,000 clones; approximately 94% are singletons. The sample comprised non-Treg CD4+ T cells sorted from blood. Every receptor here comes from a human donor in good health.

The chain joins TRBV19 to TRBJ2-7; 7 bases are shared with TRBD1. Trimming at V came to 5 bases and at J to 0 bases, leaving 4 bases not matched to a gene. CDR1 LNHDA and CDR2 SQIVND come from the germline V gene (reference sequence). This CDR3 has 14 amino acids. The CDR3 spells CASSARDSSYEQYF. CDR3 in DNA: TGTGCCAGTAGTGCCCGGGACAGCTCCTACGAGCAGTACTTC.

This chain connects TRBV4-2 to TRBJ1-2; D call uncertain. This CDR3 contains 15 residues. Trimming cost V 0 bases and J 9 bases, with 17 bases left between them. Germline V gene lookup returns CDR1 LGHNA and CDR2 YNFKEQ. CDR3 region: CASSQDRGSGRSYTF. CDR3 DNA sequence: TGTGCCAGCAGCCAAGATCGAGGGTCGGGCAGAAGCTACACCTTC.

The gene calls are TRBV6-5 and TRBJ2-7; D gene ambiguous. The germline V and J ends were trimmed by 0 bases and 0 bases, with 12 bases remaining between them. The CDR3 contains 16 residues. From germline, CDR1 is MNHEY and CDR2 SVGAGI. The CDR3 DNA follows: TGTGCCAGCAGTTACTCGTGGGAACTCCACTCCTACGAGCAGTACTTC. Residues: CASSYSWELHSYEQYF.

This clone showed up just once. The chain couples TRBV7-2 to TRBJ1-2; perhaps TRBD1 as D (5 bases). Looked up from germline, CDR1 is SGHTA and CDR2 is FQGNSA. The germline V and J ends were trimmed by 7 bases and 2 bases, with 14 bases remaining between them. The CDR3 has 14 amino acids. The CDR3: CASTENRGNYGYTF. DNA of the CDR3: TGTGCCAGCACCGAAAACCGGGGGAACTATGGCTACACCTTC.

The chain is built from TRBV18 and TRBJ2-7; D not certain. The germline V gene encodes CDR1 KGHSH and CDR2 LQKENI. The CDR3 covers 13 residues. V lost 0 bases to trimming and J lost 6 bases, with 9 bases between them. As DNA, the CDR3 is TGTGCCAGCTCACCACCGGCTAGTATCGAGCAGTACTTC. It encodes CASSPPASIEQYF.

This rearrangement joins TRBV7-2 to TRBJ2-7; the D gene is possibly TRBD1 (5 bases). The germline V gene has CDR1 SGHTA and CDR2 FQGNSA. V was clipped by 6 bases and J by 0 bases, with 9 bases between them. This CDR3 contains 13 residues. CDR3 loop: CASSSGHSYEQYF. CDR3 DNA: TGTGCCAGCAGTTCCGGACACTCCTACGAGCAGTACTTC.

V is TRBV11-2 and J is TRBJ2-2; no reliable D call. V lost 2 bases and J 6 bases, leaving 10 bases between the germline ends. Germline loops: CDR1 SGHAT, CDR2 FQNNGV. This CDR3 is 14 amino acids long. The CDR3 spells CASSLRALPGELFF. The CDR3 nucleotides are TGTGCCAGCAGCTTAAGGGCCTTGCCCGGGGAGCTGTTTTTT.

The chain links TRBV5-6 to TRBJ2-2, with 7 bases fitting TRBD1. The CDR3 covers 16 residues. From germline, CDR1 is SGHDT and CDR2 YYEEEE. V was pared by 4 bases and J by 5 bases, with 11 bases of the junction left unmatched. This CDR3 is CASSPSDRAGTGELFF. The CDR3 DNA follows: TGTGCCAGCAGCCCCTCCGACAGGGCAGGAACCGGGGAGCTGTTTTTT.

The chain combines TRBV4-1 with TRBJ1-2; 10 bases are shared with TRBD1. Per germline, CDR1 MGHRA and CDR2 YSYEKL. Trimming took 0 bases from V and 5 from J; bases not matched to a gene: 12. This CDR3 comprises 18 residues. This CDR3 reads CASSQDNAPDRGSYGYTF. As DNA, the CDR3 is TGCGCCAGCAGCCAAGATAACGCCCCGGACAGGGGGAGTTATGGCTACACCTTC.

The chain employs TRBV4-2 and TRBJ1-4; possibly TRBD1 for D (6 bases). V gave up 0 bases and J gave up 2 bases, with 13 bases separating them. This CDR3 is 17 amino acids long. The germline gives CDR1 LGHNA, CDR2 YNFKEQ. The CDR3 loop is CASSQDRGAGTNEKLFF. As DNA, the CDR3 is TGTGCCAGCAGCCAAGATCGGGGGGCGGGGACTAATGAAAAACTGTTTTTT.

The chain couples TRBV18 to TRBJ2-2; 13 nucleotides line up with TRBD2. This CDR3 comprises 16 residues. The germline V gene encodes CDR1 KGHSH and CDR2 LQKENI. The junction had 3 bases not matched to a gene; V was cut back by 3 bases and J by 5 bases. CDR3 in DNA: TGTGCCAGCTCACCTGGACTAGCGGGAGTAACCGGGGAGCTGTTTTTT. This sequence encodes CASSPGLAGVTGELFF.

Comments on this clone: A read error may produce the germline difference seen at one junction end. The CDR3 sequence is CASSLAGAGYNEQFF. CDR3 bases: TGTGCCAGCAGCCTAGCGGGAGCGGGCTACAATGAGCAGTTCTTC. This chain connects TRBV7-9 to TRBJ2-1, with 10 bases matching TRBD2. The CDR3 spans 15 residues. Per the germline V gene, CDR1 is SEHNR and CDR2 is FQNEAQ (reference sequence).

V usage is TRBV6-4 and J usage is TRBJ2-3; tentatively, D is TRBD1 (6 bases). This CDR3 has 15 residues. Germline V gene data show CDR1 as MRHNA and CDR2 as SNTAGT. The V end was cut by 4 bases, the J end by 2 bases, with 13 bases between. In DNA, the CDR3 is TGTGCCAGCAGTGTGGAGGTGGGGGCCACAGATACGCAGTATTTT. Protein sequence: CASSVEVGATDTQYF.

This chain joins TRBV12-5 and TRBJ2-1; the D gene could be TRBD1 or TRBD2 (5 bases each). This CDR3 region has 17 residues. Germline CDR1 LGHNT, CDR2 FRNRAP. The ends were cut back, 2 bases at V and 0 bases at J, with 14 bases in the middle. CDR3 amino acids: CASGLRGSESSYNEQFF. The CDR3 DNA sequence: TGTGCTAGTGGTTTGAGGGGTAGCGAAAGCTCCTACAATGAGCAGTTCTTC. The full variable domain, with the rest looked up from reference TRBV12-5 and TRBJ2-1, is DARVTQTPRHKVTEMGQEVTMRCQPILGHNTVFWYRQTMMQGLELLAYFRNRAPLDDSGMPKDRFSAEMPDATLATLKIQPSEPRDSAVYFCASGLRGSESSYNEQFFGPGTRLTVL.

The J gene is TRBJ2-3, the V gene TRBV5-5, with 7 bases identical to TRBD1. CDR3 length: 14 residues. Unmatched junction bases numbered 6, after V lost 4 bases and J lost 4 bases. CDR1 is SGHKS, CDR2 YYEKEE, per germline (reference sequence). DNA of the CDR3: TGTGCCAGCAGCCCCAGACAGGGAGCAGATACGCAGTATTTT. Translating it yields CASSPRQGADTQYF.

The chain is built from TRBV6-5 and TRBJ2-1; D is undetermined. This CDR3 contains 16 residues. The V end was cut by 4 bases, the J end by 0 bases, with 13 bases between. Looked up from germline, CDR1 is MNHEY and CDR2 is SVGAGI. CDR3 DNA: TGTGCCAGCAGTTTCGAGATCTCCCTCTCCTACAATGAGCAGTTCTTC. It encodes CASSFEISLSYNEQFF.

The chain employs TRBV27 and TRBJ1-1; D not certain. V gave up 4 bases and J gave up 1 base, with 10 bases separating them. This CDR3 has 14 residues. Germline V lookup: CDR1 MNHEY, CDR2 SMNVEV (reference sequence). CDR3 in DNA: TGTGCCAGCAGTTCCGAGGCGCCGAACACTGAAGCTTTCTTT. Translating gives CASSSEAPNTEAFF.

The V and J genes are TRBV4-2 and TRBJ2-2; D call uncertain. The CDR3 is made up of 15 amino acids. Trimming removed 1 base from V and 5 bases from J, with 11 bases in between. Germline lookup yields CDR1 LGHNA and CDR2 YNFKEQ. The CDR3 DNA reads as TGTGCCAGCAGCCAAGTAGGTGGGCAGACCGGGGAGCTGTTTTTT. Amino acid sequence: CASSQVGGQTGELFF.

V usage is TRBV5-1 and J usage is TRBJ2-2, with D hard to call. The CDR3 has 14 residues. Trimming stripped 0 bases from V and 5 bases from J, with 8 bases between. CDR1 is SGHRS, CDR2 YFSETQ, per germline. The CDR3 region is CASSLVDGTGELFF. CDR3 bases: TGCGCCAGCAGCTTGGTTGACGGTACCGGGGAGCTGTTTTTT.

The CDR3 loop is CASSQGSSGRENQPQHF. The CDR3 nucleotides read TGCGCCAGCAGCCAAGGTTCATCGGGGAGGGAAAATCAGCCCCAGCATTTT. The genes are TRBV4-1 and TRBJ1-5; D is uncertain. The ends were cut back, 1 base at V and 4 bases at J, with 17 bases in the middle. This CDR3 spans 17 amino acids. Germline loops: CDR1 MGHRA, CDR2 YSYEKL.

This chain links TRBV28 with TRBJ1-2; D is unresolved. This CDR3 comprises 11 residues. Trimming shortened V by 1 base and J by 6 bases, and 3 bases separated the two germline ends. CDR1 and CDR2 from the germline V gene are MDHEN and SYDVKM. Written as DNA, the CDR3 is TGTGCCAGCAGTTTATATAATGGCTACACCTTC. Its translation: CASSLYNGYTF.

V and J are TRBV15 and TRBJ1-1; D is undetermined. Trimming took off 2 bases at V and 3 bases at J, with 13 bases between the two ends. Germline V lookup: CDR1 LNHNV, CDR2 YYDKDF (reference sequence). The CDR3 totals 15 residues. The chain's CDR3 is CATSRTTDVDTEAFF. CDR3 bases: TGTGCCACCAGCAGAACCACGGACGTGGACACTGAAGCTTTCTTT.

The chain recombines TRBV19 with TRBJ2-6; weak D call: TRBD1 (6 bases). V was cut by 7 bases and J by 2 bases, with 18 bases left in between. The germline gives CDR1 LNHDA, CDR2 SQIVND (reference sequence). The CDR3 extends over 17 amino acids. The chain's CDR3 is CASTPSRTVAGANVLTF. The CDR3 DNA reads TGTGCCAGTACCCCCTCCCGGACAGTTGCTGGGGCCAACGTCCTGACTTTC.

The chain couples TRBV19 to TRBJ1-2, with TRBD1 identical over 10 bases. The CDR3 extends over 16 amino acids. Per germline, CDR1 LNHDA and CDR2 SQIVND (reference sequence). Trimming cost V 7 bases and J 5 bases; bases outside gene matches: 13. CDR3 region: CASIKRTGTGEYGYTF. The CDR3 DNA sequence: TGTGCCAGTATCAAACGGACCGGGACAGGGGAATATGGCTACACCTTC.

J is TRBJ2-7 and V is TRBV10-2; TRBD2 aligns across 7 bases. J gave up 1 base and V 6 bases, and 9 bases lay outside the gene matches. CDR3 size: 15 residues. Germline V lookup: CDR1 WSHSY, CDR2 SAAADI. The CDR3 loop reads CASREGSSGSYEQYF. CDR3 sequence (DNA): TGCGCCAGCAGGGAGGGTTCTAGCGGTTCCTACGAGCAGTACTTC.

Only one count was recorded for this clone. The chain has TRBV6-6 and TRBJ1-1; D remains ambiguous. CDR1 is MNHNY, CDR2 SVGAGI, per germline (reference sequence). The CDR3 is 14 residues long. Trimming removed 6 bases at V and 5 bases at J, with 16 bases between. The CDR3 is CASSPPGVWTEAFF. The CDR3 DNA follows: TGTGCCAGCAGCCCACCCGGGGTTTGGACTGAAGCTTTCTTT.